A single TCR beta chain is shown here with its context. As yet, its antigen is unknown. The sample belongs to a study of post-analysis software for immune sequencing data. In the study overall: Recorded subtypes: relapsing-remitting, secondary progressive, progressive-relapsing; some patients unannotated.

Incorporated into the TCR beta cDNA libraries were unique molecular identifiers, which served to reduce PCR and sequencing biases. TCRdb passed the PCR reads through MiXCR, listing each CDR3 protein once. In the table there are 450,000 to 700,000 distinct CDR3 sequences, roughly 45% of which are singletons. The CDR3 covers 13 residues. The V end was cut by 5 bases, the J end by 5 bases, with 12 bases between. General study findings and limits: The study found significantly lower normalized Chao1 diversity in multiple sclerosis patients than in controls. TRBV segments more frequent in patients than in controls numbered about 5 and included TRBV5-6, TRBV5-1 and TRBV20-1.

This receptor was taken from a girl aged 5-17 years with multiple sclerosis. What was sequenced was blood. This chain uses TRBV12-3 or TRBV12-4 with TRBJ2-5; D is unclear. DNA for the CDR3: TGTGCCAGCAGTCCGAGTTTCGGGGAGACCCAGTACTTC. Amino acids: CASSPSFGETQYF.